This TCR beta chain was captured in a study of vaccination effects on CD4 cells after COVID-19. V lost 3 bases to trimming and J lost 8 bases, with 13 bases between them. This CDR3 contains 12 residues. Germline values: CDR1 SQVTM, CDR2 ANQGSEA. Method: immunoSEQ multiplex PCR; TCRdb's copy keeps in-frame clones and lacks some. The profile shows 45,000 to 50,000 clones, over 50% of them singletons. Worth noting for this clone: What it recognizes is unknown.

Researchers isolated CD4+ T cells once approximately ten days of culture had elapsed. The sequence came from a human donor who received a COVID-19 vaccine. The rearrangement uses TRBV29-1 and TRBJ1-2; the D is unclear. Sequencing was performed on CD4+ T cells from PBMCs cultured without peptide, taken before COVID-19 vaccination. Written as DNA, the CDR3 is TGCAGCGTTGAGGTGCGGCTCGGGGGCTACACCTTC. It is translated as CSVEVRLGGYTF.